This entry features one T cell receptor (beta chain) sequence. Its matching antigen is unknown. These data belong to a study of beta chain features in type 1 diabetes. Overall study results and limits: TCRB CDR3 length was moderately but significantly reduced in all four CD4+ subsets of Type 1 diabetes patients.

Expressed TCRB transcripts were sequenced, since all the RNA that had been isolated was reverse transcribed. Measured with immunoSEQ multiplex PCR; TCRdb has only the in-frame clones, and not every one. This sample has about 700,000 clones, with under 15% found just once. Germline V gene data show CDR1 as GTSNPN and CDR2 as SVGIG (reference sequence). CDR3 size: 14 residues. Trimming removed 4 bases from V and 6 bases from J; junction bases left unmatched: 8. This chain uses TRBV30 with TRBJ2-3; TRBD1 aligns across 9 bases. The sequenced sample was naive CD4+ T cells from blood. The TCR originated in a man aged 18-30 years with type 1 diabetes. The CDR3 is CAWNLQGAWDTQYF. The CDR3 DNA follows: TGTGCCTGGAACCTACAGGGGGCGTGGGATACGCAGTATTTT.